The 17 T cell receptor beta chains listed next were all sequenced from one sample in a study of cytomegalovirus exposure and HLA in healthy donors. This PCR relied on a set of 60 Vbeta primers and 13 Jbeta primers. Produced via immunoSEQ multiplex PCR; TCRdb's table is partial and in-frame only. The data contain roughly 150,000 clones, around 80% of them seen just once; the ten biggest clones take up about 2.3%. Sequenced: PBMCs. The receptor set was obtained from a male donor in good health and CMV-seronegative.

This clone appeared once. The chain carries TRBV27 and TRBJ2-5, with D hard to call. Germline CDR1 is MNHEY and CDR2 is SMNVEV (reference sequence). V gave up 3 bases and J gave up 2 bases, with 19 bases separating them. CDR3 length: 17 amino acids. DNA of the CDR3: TGTGCCAGCAGTTTCACTCCGGGTGAGTGTAGGCAAGAGACCCAGTACTTC. Translated: CASSFTPGECRQETQYF.

The rearrangement uses TRBV6-6 and TRBJ1-5, with a tentative D call TRBD1 (5 bases). The CDR3 contains 15 residues. With 7 bases removed from V and 6 bases from J, the gap between germline ends came to 19 bases. CDR1 and CDR2 from the germline V gene are MNHNY and SVGAGI (reference sequence). In DNA form, the CDR3 reads TGTGCCAGCACCCCACCGGGGGGAGGAGGTCAGCCCCAGCATTTT. Translating it yields CASTPPGGGGQPQHF.

This rearrangement joins TRBV7-9 to TRBJ1-5; maybe TRBD1 (5 bases). Germline V gene data show CDR1 as SEHNR and CDR2 as FQNEAQ (reference sequence). CDR3 length: 13 amino acids. The CDR3 coding sequence is TGTTCCACCTCACGGGGGGGGGATCAGCCCCAGCATTTT. Amino acid sequence: CSTSRGGDQPQHF.

This chain joins TRBV30 and TRBJ1-1; tentative D call: TRBD1 (6 bases). Germline lookup yields CDR1 GTSNPN and CDR2 SVGIG (reference sequence). This CDR3 comprises 13 residues. Trimming took off 0 bases at V and 4 bases at J, with 9 bases between the two ends. The CDR3 loop is CAWSVTGSTEAFF. The CDR3, as DNA: TGTGCCTGGAGTGTTACAGGGAGCACTGAAGCTTTCTTT.

The chain employs TRBV5-1 and TRBJ1-6; no firm D call. The CDR3 is made up of 13 amino acids. Germline lookup yields CDR1 SGHRS and CDR2 YFSETQ. The V gene lost 0 bases and the J gene lost 9 bases, with 7 bases spanning the gap. The chain's CDR3 is CASSLGVLSPLHF. CDR3 DNA: TGCGCCAGCAGCTTGGGCGTCCTTTCACCCCTCCACTTT.

J is TRBJ2-7 and V is TRBV5-1; 8 nucleotides align to TRBD1. This CDR3 region has 15 residues. Unmatched junction bases numbered 7, after V lost 0 bases and J lost 5 bases. Germline CDR1 SGHRS, CDR2 YFSETQ. CDR3 coding DNA: TGCGCCAGCAGCTTGGCTTCGGCAGGGGGCGACGAGCAGTACTTC. Translation: CASSLASAGGDEQYF.

The V call is TRBV7-2, the J call TRBJ2-6, with D hard to call. With 0 bases removed from V and 17 bases from J, the gap between germline ends came to 8 bases. The CDR3 runs to 11 residues. Germline values: CDR1 SGHTA, CDR2 FQGNSA. The CDR3 loop reads CASSLARSVTF. In DNA, the CDR3 is TGTGCCAGCAGCTTAGCGAGGTCGGTGACTTTC.

This chain connects TRBV10-3 to TRBJ2-1; D is perhaps TRBD2 (6 bases). Trimming took 8 bases from V and 2 from J, leaving 22 bases between them. The CDR3 loop spans 17 amino acids. CDR1 and CDR2 from the germline V gene are ENHRY and SYGVKD. CDR3 sequence (DNA): TGTGCCATCGGCGAGCAACCGTATGGCGGGGCCTACAATGAGCAGTTCTTC. Translation gives CAIGEQPYGGAYNEQFF.

The V and J genes are TRBV6-1 and TRBJ1-5, with D tentatively TRBD1 (5 bases). CDR3 length equals 13 residues. Germline CDR1 and CDR2: MNHNS and SASEGT. Trimming removed 7 bases from V and 6 bases from J, with 13 bases in between. CDR3 nucleotide sequence: TGTGCCAGCACCGAGGTGGGGGGTCAGCCCCAGCATTTT. Its protein product is CASTEVGGQPQHF.

This chain uses TRBV7-9 with TRBJ2-2, with D perhaps TRBD1 (6 bases). Between the trimmed V and J ends, which lost 4 bases and 4 bases, there was a span of 7 bases. The CDR3 covers 13 residues. The germline V gene has CDR1 SEHNR and CDR2 FQNEAQ (reference sequence). The CDR3 loop reads CASSWGRTGELFF. The CDR3, as DNA: TGTGCCAGCAGCTGGGGGCGCACCGGGGAGCTGTTTTTT.

This chain connects TRBV21-1 to TRBJ1-5. TRBV21-1 is termed a pseudogene. This CDR3 region has 16 residues. CDR3 amino acids: CASNSTGGACSQPQHF. Here the CDR3 DNA reads TGTGCCAGCAACTCTACGGGAGGGGCATGTAGTCAGCCCCAGCATTTT.

The chain combines TRBV11-2 with TRBJ2-2; 7 bases are a match to TRBD2. The germline gives CDR1 SGHAT, CDR2 FQNNGV. This CDR3 region has 17 residues. V was clipped by 2 bases and J by 5 bases; unmatched bases: 11. This chain's CDR3 is CASSLSGRGQLTGELFF. The CDR3 region has the DNA TGTGCCAGCAGCTTATCAGGGAGGGGTCAGTTAACCGGGGAGCTGTTTTTT.

The rearrangement uses TRBV27 and TRBJ1-5; the D gene is possibly TRBD1 (5 bases). Germline CDR1 MNHEY, CDR2 SMNVEV (reference sequence). CDR3 length: 16 residues. Trimming removed 0 bases at V and 4 bases at J, with 13 bases between. The CDR3 loop is CASSLSSGRTNQPQHF. In DNA, the CDR3 is TGTGCCAGCAGTTTATCGTCAGGGCGGACGAATCAGCCCCAGCATTTT.

The CDR3 here is CASSFRGSGDTQYF. CDR3 nucleotides: TGTGCCAGCAGCTTCAGGGGGTCCGGAGATACGCAGTATTTT. The chain recombines TRBV5-6 with TRBJ2-3, with TRBD1 identical over 7 bases. Germline values: CDR1 SGHDT, CDR2 YYEEEE. The CDR3 sequence is 14 residues long. V shed 2 bases, J shed 5 bases, and the junction held 5 bases outside the gene matches.

The J gene is TRBJ1-1, the V gene TRBV6-1; weak D call: TRBD1 (6 bases). Germline lookup yields CDR1 MNHNS and CDR2 SASEGT. V was pared by 0 bases and J by 0 bases, with 14 bases between. This CDR3 has 17 amino acids. CDR3 residues: CASSEAPGAIMNTEAFF. CDR3 sequence (DNA): TGTGCCAGCAGTGAAGCGCCAGGGGCGATCATGAACACTGAAGCTTTCTTT.

The gene calls are TRBV30 and TRBJ2-5; no clear D gene. V lost 0 bases to trimming and J lost 6 bases, with 14 bases between them. The CDR3 is made up of 14 amino acids. CDR1 is GTSNPN, CDR2 SVGIG, per germline (reference sequence). Here the CDR3 DNA reads TGTGCCTGGAGTGTGGGCATATCGTCCAAGACCCAGTACTTC. This encodes CAWSVGISSKTQYF.

Here the CDR3 DNA reads TGTGCCAGCTCAAAACAGGGTGGTGAAAAACTGTTTTTT. Encoded protein: CASSKQGGEKLFF. V is TRBV18 and J is TRBJ1-4; TRBD1 might be the D (6 bases). V gave up 5 bases and J gave up 7 bases, with 11 bases separating them. CDR1 and CDR2 (germline): KGHSH, LQKENI. The CDR3 is made up of 13 amino acids.